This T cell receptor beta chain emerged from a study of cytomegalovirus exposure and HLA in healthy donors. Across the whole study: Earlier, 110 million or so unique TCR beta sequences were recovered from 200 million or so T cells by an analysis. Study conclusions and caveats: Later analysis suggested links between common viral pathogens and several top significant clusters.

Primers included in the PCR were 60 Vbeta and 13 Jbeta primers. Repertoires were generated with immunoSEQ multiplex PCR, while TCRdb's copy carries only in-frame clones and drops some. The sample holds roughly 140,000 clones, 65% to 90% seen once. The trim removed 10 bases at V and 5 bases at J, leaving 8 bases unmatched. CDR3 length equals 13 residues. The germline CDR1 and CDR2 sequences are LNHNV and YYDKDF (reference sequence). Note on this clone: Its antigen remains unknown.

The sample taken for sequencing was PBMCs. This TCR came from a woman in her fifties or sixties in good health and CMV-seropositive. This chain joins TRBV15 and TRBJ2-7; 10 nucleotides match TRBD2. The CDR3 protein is CASWGSGGDEQYF. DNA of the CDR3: TGTGCCAGCTGGGGGAGCGGGGGGGACGAGCAGTACTTC.